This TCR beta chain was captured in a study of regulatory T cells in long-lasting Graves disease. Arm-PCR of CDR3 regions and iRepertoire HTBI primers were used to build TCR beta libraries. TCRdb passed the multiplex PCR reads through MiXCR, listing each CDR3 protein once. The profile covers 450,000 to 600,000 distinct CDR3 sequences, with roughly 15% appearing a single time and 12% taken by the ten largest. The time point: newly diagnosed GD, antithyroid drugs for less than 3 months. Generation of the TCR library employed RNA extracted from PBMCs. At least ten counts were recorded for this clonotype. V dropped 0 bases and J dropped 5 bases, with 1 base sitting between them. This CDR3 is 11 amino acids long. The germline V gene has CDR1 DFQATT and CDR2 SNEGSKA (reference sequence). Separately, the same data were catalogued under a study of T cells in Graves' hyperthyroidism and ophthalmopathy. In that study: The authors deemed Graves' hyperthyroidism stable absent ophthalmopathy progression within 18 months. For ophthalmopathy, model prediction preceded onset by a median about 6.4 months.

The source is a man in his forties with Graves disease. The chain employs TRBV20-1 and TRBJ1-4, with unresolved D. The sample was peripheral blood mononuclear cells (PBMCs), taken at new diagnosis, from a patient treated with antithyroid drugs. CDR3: CSARENEKLFF. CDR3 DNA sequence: TGCAGTGCTAGAGAGAATGAAAAACTGTTTTTT.